These 25 T cell receptor beta chains were sequenced from one sample in a study of shared clonotypes between healthy human individuals. CD45RO-negative CD8 cells positively selected for CCR7 made up the naive population, which excluded terminally differentiated effector memory CD45RA+ cells. Method: immunoSEQ multiplex PCR; TCRdb's copy keeps in-frame clones and lacks some. The table includes millions of clones, about 95% detected once. The sequenced material came from naive CD8+ T cells sorted from blood. The receptors shown here come from a man aged 18 to 35 in good health.

Concerning this clone: Other DNA sequences in this specimen translate into the identical CDR3. The chain's CDR3 is CASSSGGGTDTQYF. For the CDR3, the DNA is TGTGCCAGCAGCTCGGGCGGGGGGACAGATACGCAGTATTTT. This sequence joins TRBV7-9 and TRBJ2-3; 8 bases line up with TRBD2. The germline CDR1 and CDR2 sequences are SEHNR and FQNEAQ (reference sequence). V shed 4 bases, J shed 3 bases, and the junction held 3 bases outside the gene matches. This CDR3 contains 14 residues.

V usage is TRBV9 and J usage is TRBJ1-5, with D hard to call. Germline CDR1 and CDR2: SGDLS and YYNGEE. V dropped 0 bases and J dropped 4 bases, with 11 bases sitting between them. The CDR3 covers 15 residues. CDR3 protein: CASSVEGRENQPQHF. CDR3 coding DNA: TGTGCCAGCAGCGTAGAAGGACGGGAGAATCAGCCCCAGCATTTT.

V is TRBV28 and J is TRBJ2-2; 9 bases line up with TRBD1. V gave up 6 bases and J gave up 6 bases; unmatched junction bases: 8. The CDR3 has 15 residues. Per the germline V gene, CDR1 is MDHEN and CDR2 is SYDVKM. CDR3 protein: CASSQWTGESGELFF. The DNA of the CDR3 is TGTGCCAGCAGCCAATGGACAGGGGAGTCCGGGGAGCTGTTTTTT.

This clone was detected only once. Distinct nucleotide sequences in the sample also encode this CDR3. The chain joins TRBV5-1 to TRBJ1-1; 8 nucleotides line up with TRBD1. Germline V lookup: CDR1 SGHRS, CDR2 YFSETQ. This CDR3 contains 12 residues. Unmatched junction bases numbered 1, after V lost 3 bases and J lost 6 bases. The DNA for the CDR3 is TGCGCCAGCAGCTCGACAGGGGCTGAAGCTTTCTTT. The encoded protein is CASSSTGAEAFF. Looking up the rest from reference TRBV5-1 and TRBJ1-1 gives the full variable domain: KAGVTQTPRYLIKTRGQQVTLSCSPISGHRSVSWYQQTPGQGLQFLFEYFSETQRNKGNFPGRFSGRQFSNSRSEMNVSTLELGDSALYLCASSSTGAEAFFGQGTRLTVV.

The chain links TRBV4-1 to TRBJ1-1; 7 nucleotides line up with TRBD1. CDR3 size: 16 residues. V shed 0 bases, J shed 7 bases, and the junction held 11 bases outside the gene matches. Per germline, CDR1 MGHRA and CDR2 YSYEKL. The CDR3 sequence: CASSQDPAPGQNEAFF. The CDR3 nucleotides are TGCGCCAGCAGCCAAGATCCCGCCCCGGGACAGAATGAAGCTTTCTTT.

This sequence joins TRBV7-9 and TRBJ2-7; D gene unclear. Trimming cost V 1 base and J 0 bases, with 19 bases left between them. This CDR3 comprises 18 residues. Looked up from germline, CDR1 is SEHNR and CDR2 is FQNEAQ (reference sequence). The CDR3 protein is CASSLGEGLGPTSYEQYF. Written as DNA, the CDR3 is TGTGCCAGCAGCTTAGGAGAAGGTCTTGGACCGACCTCCTACGAGCAGTACTTC.

This chain connects TRBV4-1 to TRBJ2-5; D may be TRBD1 or TRBD2 (5 bases each). Trimming left V 3 bases short and J 2 bases short, with 13 bases between. Germline V gene data show CDR1 as MGHRA and CDR2 as YSYEKL. The CDR3 spans 15 residues. In DNA, the CDR3 is TGCGCCAGCAGCCACGGGGTGACAGAGCAAGAGACCCAGTACTTC. Encoded protein: CASSHGVTEQETQYF.

The rearrangement uses TRBV29-1 and TRBJ2-7; D is ambiguous. Germline CDR1 reads SQVTM; CDR2 reads ANQGSEA. The CDR3 sequence is 15 residues long. The V gene lost 4 bases and the J gene lost 6 bases, with 22 bases spanning the gap. The CDR3 DNA follows: TGCAGCGTTGCCCCAGTGACGGCGACTCTCGGCGAGCAGTACTTC. Translated: CSVAPVTATLGEQYF.

The rearrangement links TRBV5-1 to TRBJ2-7, with 10 bases matching TRBD1. After removal of 3 bases from V and 5 bases from J, the junction contained 8 bases not matched to a gene. Germline CDR1 is SGHRS and CDR2 is YFSETQ. The CDR3 sequence is 15 residues long. The CDR3 sequence: CASSWTGTGDDEQYF. The CDR3 coding sequence is TGCGCCAGCAGCTGGACCGGGACAGGGGATGACGAGCAGTACTTC.

The V gene is TRBV19, the J gene TRBJ2-7; possibly TRBD2 for D (5 bases). The CDR3 sequence is 13 residues long. CDR1 is LNHDA, CDR2 SQIVND, per germline (reference sequence). V shed 5 bases and J shed 7 bases, with 15 bases lying between them. The CDR3 DNA follows: TGTGCCAGTAGTGTCGGACTGGGTGGGGAGCAGTACTTC. It is translated as CASSVGLGGEQYF.

The rearrangement joins TRBV6-5 to TRBJ2-5; 7 bases are shared with TRBD1. The CDR3 runs to 15 residues. CDR1 and CDR2 from the germline V gene are MNHEY and SVGAGI. Trimming removed 1 base from V and 5 bases from J; junction bases left unmatched: 7. As DNA, the CDR3 is TGTGCCAGCAGTTACTACGGGGCGACAGGGGAGACCCAGTACTTC. This sequence encodes CASSYYGATGETQYF.

This sequence joins TRBV27 and TRBJ1-1; the D is unclear. Between the trimmed V and J ends, which lost 3 bases and 3 bases, there was a span of 8 bases. The CDR3 totals 13 residues. Germline assignment: CDR1 MNHEY and CDR2 SMNVEV (reference sequence). CDR3: CASSLNRHTEAFF. For the CDR3, the DNA is TGTGCCAGCAGTTTGAACAGACACACTGAAGCTTTCTTT.

V and J are TRBV10-2 and TRBJ2-7; 10 positions match TRBD2. Germline V lookup: CDR1 WSHSY, CDR2 SAAADI. The CDR3 consists of 18 residues. V was pared by 3 bases and J by 3 bases, with 14 bases of the junction left unmatched. The CDR3 loop reads CASSDPLPLAGEYYEQYF. DNA for the CDR3: TGCGCCAGCAGTGATCCCCTCCCCCTAGCGGGAGAGTACTACGAGCAGTACTTC.

Only one count was recorded for this clone. The CDR3 is CASSERGAQETQYF. The CDR3 coding sequence is TGTGCCAGCAGTGAAAGAGGAGCCCAAGAGACCCAGTACTTC. V gene TRBV6-1 combines with J gene TRBJ2-5; the D is unclear. Germline-derived CDR1 and CDR2 are MNHNS and SASEGT. This CDR3 spans 14 amino acids. The ends were cut back, 2 bases at V and 1 base at J, with 8 bases in the middle.

This CDR3 reads CASSPPGGEAFF. The CDR3 DNA follows: TGTGCCAGCAGCCCACCCGGAGGTGAAGCTTTCTTT. The gene calls are TRBV6-5 and TRBJ1-1; D uncertain. V shed 6 bases and J shed 7 bases, with 12 bases lying between them. The CDR3 totals 12 residues. Germline-derived CDR1 and CDR2 are MNHEY and SVGAGI.

The V call is TRBV7-9, the J call TRBJ2-5; 8 nucleotides line up with TRBD1. After removal of 5 bases from V and 5 bases from J, the junction contained 13 bases not matched to a gene. Germline CDR1 is SEHNR and CDR2 is FQNEAQ (reference sequence). The CDR3 loop spans 16 amino acids. CDR3 amino acids: CASSPLIGQGVETQYF. CDR3 nucleotide sequence: TGTGCCAGCAGCCCTCTGATCGGACAGGGCGTTGAGACCCAGTACTTC. The full variable domain, with the rest looked up from reference TRBV7-9 and TRBJ2-5, is DTGVSQNPRHKITKRGQNVTFRCDPISEHNRLYWYRQTLGQGPEFLTYFQNEAQLEKSRLLSDRFSAERPKGSFSTLEIQRTEQGDSAMYLCASSPLIGQGVETQYFGPGTRLLVL.

This CDR3 is CASSVEAATPYEQYF. The CDR3 coding sequence is TGTGCCAGCAGCGTAGAAGCGGCCACTCCCTACGAGCAGTACTTC. The J gene is TRBJ2-7, the V gene TRBV9; possible D gene TRBD2, 5 bases. The CDR3 length is 15 residues. CDR1 and CDR2 (germline): SGDLS, YYNGEE. The V and J ends lost 0 bases and 2 bases respectively, with 12 bases between them.

The CDR3 DNA reads as TGTGCCAGCAGGACGACACAGGGTTATTCACCCCTCCACTTT. Amino acids: CASRTTQGYSPLHF. The chain recombines TRBV27 with TRBJ1-6; D perhaps matches TRBD1 (6 bases). This CDR3 comprises 14 residues. The V gene lost 6 bases and the J gene lost 8 bases, with 14 bases spanning the gap. Germline assignment: CDR1 MNHEY and CDR2 SMNVEV (reference sequence).

This clone was detected only once. The CDR3: CASSELGLAGGTPRYNEQFF. The CDR3 region has the DNA TGTGCCAGCAGTGAACTCGGACTAGCGGGGGGGACCCCCAGATACAATGAGCAGTTCTTC. This sequence joins TRBV2 and TRBJ2-1; TRBD2 matches at 15 bases. The CDR3 contains 20 residues. Trimming removed 2 bases from V and 4 bases from J; junction bases left unmatched: 12. From germline, CDR1 is SNHLY and CDR2 FYNNEI.

This chain joins TRBV28 and TRBJ2-7; the match to TRBD2 covers 7 bases. This CDR3 has 14 residues. Germline assignment: CDR1 MDHEN and CDR2 SYDVKM. V was pared by 3 bases and J by 3 bases, with 5 bases of the junction left unmatched. CDR3 coding DNA: TGTGCCAGCAGTTTTAGGGGACTACGCTACGAGCAGTACTTC. This codes for CASSFRGLRYEQYF.

This clone was seen only once. This chain links TRBV5-1 with TRBJ2-1; 8 bases match TRBD1. The CDR3 extends over 15 amino acids. With V trimmed by 0 bases and J by 3 bases, 2 bases remained unmatched. The germline gives CDR1 SGHRS, CDR2 YFSETQ. This CDR3 reads CASSLVGTGYNEQFF. The CDR3 DNA is TGCGCCAGCAGCTTGGTCGGGACAGGCTACAATGAGCAGTTCTTC.

Concerning this clone itself: Additional DNA sequences in this sample encode the identical CDR3. The chain recombines TRBV7-9 with TRBJ2-3; 8 bases line up with TRBD1. Per the germline V gene, CDR1 is SEHNR and CDR2 is FQNEAQ (reference sequence). CDR3 length: 15 residues. Germline trimming cut 3 bases from V and 1 base from J; bases unmatched to any gene: 3. CDR3 loop: CASSFGQGGTDTQYF. CDR3 DNA: TGTGCCAGCAGCTTCGGACAGGGAGGCACAGATACGCAGTATTTT. The whole variable domain, filled in from reference TRBV7-9 and TRBJ2-3, reads DTGVSQNPRHKITKRGQNVTFRCDPISEHNRLYWYRQTLGQGPEFLTYFQNEAQLEKSRLLSDRFSAERPKGSFSTLEIQRTEQGDSAMYLCASSFGQGGTDTQYFGPGTRLTVL.

The table lists this clone with a count of one. The V gene is TRBV13, the J gene TRBJ2-2, with 7 bases matching TRBD1. The V gene's germline CDR1 is PRHDT and CDR2 FYEKMQ (reference sequence). With 0 bases clipped from V and 5 bases from J, the junction kept 3 bases outside the gene matches. The CDR3 contains 15 residues. CDR3 in amino acids: CASSLGTGRTGELFF. In DNA, the CDR3 is TGTGCCAGCAGCTTAGGGACAGGGCGAACCGGGGAGCTGTTTTTT. Together with reference TRBV13 and TRBJ2-2, the CDR3 gives the full variable domain: AAGVIQSPRHLIKEKRETATLKCYPIPRHDTVYWYQQGPGQDPQFLISFYEKMQSDKGSIPDRFSAQQFSDYHSELNMSSLELGDSALYFCASSLGTGRTGELFFGEGSRLTVL.

In this sample, this clone turned up once. The J gene is TRBJ2-2, the V gene TRBV2; tentative D call: TRBD2 (5 bases). This CDR3 is built from 16 residues. V lost 5 bases to trimming and J lost 5 bases, with 18 bases between them. Looked up from germline, CDR1 is SNHLY and CDR2 is FYNNEI. The chain's CDR3 is CASSTPEAPGTGELFF. The DNA of the CDR3 is TGTGCCAGCAGTACTCCGGAGGCCCCGGGGACCGGGGAGCTGTTTTTT.

The rearrangement uses TRBV7-9 and TRBJ2-7; either TRBD1 or TRBD2 may supply D (5 bases each). V lost 3 bases and J 6 bases, leaving 9 bases between the germline ends. This CDR3 region has 12 residues. Germline CDR1 SEHNR, CDR2 FQNEAQ (reference sequence). CDR3 DNA: TGTGCCAGCAGCTTCTGGGGACGCGAGCAGTACTTC. Translated: CASSFWGREQYF.